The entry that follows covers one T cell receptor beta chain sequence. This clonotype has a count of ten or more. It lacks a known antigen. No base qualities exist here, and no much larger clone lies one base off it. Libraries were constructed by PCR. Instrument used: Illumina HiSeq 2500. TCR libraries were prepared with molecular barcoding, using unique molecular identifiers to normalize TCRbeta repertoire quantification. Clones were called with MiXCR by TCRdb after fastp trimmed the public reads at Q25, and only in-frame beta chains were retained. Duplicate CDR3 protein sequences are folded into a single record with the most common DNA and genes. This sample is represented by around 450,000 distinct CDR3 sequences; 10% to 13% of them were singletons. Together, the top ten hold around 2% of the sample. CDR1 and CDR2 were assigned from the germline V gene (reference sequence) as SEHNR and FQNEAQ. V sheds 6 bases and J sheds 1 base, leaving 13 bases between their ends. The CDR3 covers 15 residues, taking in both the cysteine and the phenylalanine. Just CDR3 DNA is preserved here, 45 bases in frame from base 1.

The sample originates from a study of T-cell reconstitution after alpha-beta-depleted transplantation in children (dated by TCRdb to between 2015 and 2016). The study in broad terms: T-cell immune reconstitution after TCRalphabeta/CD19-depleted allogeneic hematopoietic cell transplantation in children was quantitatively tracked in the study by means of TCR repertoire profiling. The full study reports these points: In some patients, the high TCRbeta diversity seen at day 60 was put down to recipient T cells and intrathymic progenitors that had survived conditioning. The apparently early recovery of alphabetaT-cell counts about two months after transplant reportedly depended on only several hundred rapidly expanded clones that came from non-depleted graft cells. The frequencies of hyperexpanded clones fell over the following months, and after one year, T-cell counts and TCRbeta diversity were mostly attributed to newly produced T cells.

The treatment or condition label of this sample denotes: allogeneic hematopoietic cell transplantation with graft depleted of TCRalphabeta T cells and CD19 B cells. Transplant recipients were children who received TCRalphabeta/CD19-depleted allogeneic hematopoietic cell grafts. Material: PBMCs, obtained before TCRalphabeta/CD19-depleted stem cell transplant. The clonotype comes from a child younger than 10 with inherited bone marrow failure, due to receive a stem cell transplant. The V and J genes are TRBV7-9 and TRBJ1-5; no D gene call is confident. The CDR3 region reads CASSLSAGSNQPQHF. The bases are TGTGCCAGCAGTTTGAGTGCCGGGAGCAATCAGCCCCAGCATTTT.